This passage covers 15 T cell receptor beta chains from one sample sequenced in a study of CD8 T cells in Susac syndrome. Random hexamers primed reverse transcription of 0.5 to 1 ug RNA. One entry per CDR3 protein, called by TCRdb with MiXCR from the immunoSEQ multiplex PCR reads. The sample lists about 240,000 distinct CDR3 sequences; about 96% were seen once. The specimen sequenced was CD4+ T cells from PBMCs. The receptors derive from a human donor with Susac syndrome.

The gene calls are TRBV5-1 and TRBJ2-1, with D uncertain. The CDR3 extends over 14 amino acids. Germline CDR1 is SGHRS and CDR2 is YFSETQ. The V gene lost 4 bases and the J gene lost 4 bases, with 12 bases spanning the gap. Here the CDR3 reads CASSPDTGYNEQFF. In DNA, the CDR3 is TGCGCCAGCAGCCCCGATACGGGTTACAATGAGCAGTTCTTC.

The genes are TRBV19 and TRBJ2-3; 10 bases are shared with TRBD2. After removal of 1 base from V and 4 bases from J, the junction contained 5 bases not matched to a gene. The CDR3 contains 16 residues. CDR1 LNHDA and CDR2 SQIVND come from the germline V gene (reference sequence). The CDR3: CASSIGGLAGADTQYF. The CDR3 DNA reads as TGTGCCAGTAGTATAGGAGGGCTAGCGGGAGCAGATACGCAGTATTTT.

V gene TRBV12-3 or TRBV12-4 combines with J gene TRBJ2-1; D not certain. The ends were cut back, 3 bases at V and 7 bases at J, with 7 bases in the middle. CDR3 length equals 12 residues. The CDR3 DNA is TGTGCCAGCAGTTTTGCGGCGAATGAGCAGTTCTTC. This codes for CASSFAANEQFF.

The chain couples TRBV4-1 to TRBJ1-2, with D unresolved. Germline CDR1 and CDR2: MGHRA and YSYEKL. CDR3 length equals 12 residues. V dropped 3 bases and J dropped 7 bases, with 9 bases sitting between them. The chain's CDR3 is CASSHLGPGYTF. CDR3 coding DNA: TGCGCCAGCAGCCATCTTGGCCCTGGCTACACCTTC.

The rearrangement links TRBV5-1 to TRBJ1-1; D not resolved. The V gene's germline CDR1 is SGHRS and CDR2 YFSETQ. The CDR3 is 14 residues long. V lost 0 bases, J lost 7 bases, and 13 bases lay in between. The CDR3 protein is CASSLGHQSSEAFF. In nucleotides, the CDR3 is TGCGCCAGCAGCTTGGGACACCAGAGCAGTGAAGCTTTCTTT.

This sequence joins TRBV7-3 and TRBJ2-2; D ambiguous. Trimming took 2 bases from V and 12 from J, leaving 13 bases between them. Germline V gene data show CDR1 as SGHTA and CDR2 as FQGTGA. The CDR3 is 13 residues long. The CDR3 reads CASSLERTSQLFF. The CDR3 region has the DNA TGTGCCAGCAGCTTAGAACGGACCTCGCAGCTGTTTTTT.

V and J are TRBV18 and TRBJ1-2; the match to TRBD1 covers 8 bases. This CDR3 has 13 amino acids. J was trimmed by 7 bases and V by 3 bases; bases with no gene match: 4. From germline, CDR1 is KGHSH and CDR2 LQKENI. CDR3 DNA: TGTGCCAGCTCACCGGGACAGGATCTTGGCTACACCTTC. Its protein product is CASSPGQDLGYTF.

The V gene is TRBV5-4, the J gene TRBJ2-7, with 8 bases aligning to TRBD1. The junction had 6 bases not matched to a gene; V was cut back by 0 bases and J by 4 bases. Looked up from germline, CDR1 is SGHNT and CDR2 is YYREEE (reference sequence). This CDR3 spans 15 amino acids. This CDR3 reads CASSLDQGAVYEQYF. CDR3 DNA: TGTGCCAGCAGCTTGGACCAGGGGGCCGTGTACGAGCAGTACTTC.

This chain joins TRBV3-1 and TRBJ2-5, with D hard to call. Between the trimmed V and J ends, which lost 4 bases and 2 bases, there was a span of 17 bases. This CDR3 spans 16 amino acids. In germline, CDR1 is LGHDT, CDR2 YNNKEL (reference sequence). The CDR3 DNA follows: TGTGCCAGCAGCCTGCTAGGGCGAGGCGGACAAGAGACCCAGTACTTC. Translation gives CASSLLGRGGQETQYF.

The chain carries TRBV29-1 and TRBJ2-6, with D unclear. The V gene's germline CDR1 is SQVTM and CDR2 ANQGSEA. V lost 0 bases and J lost 2, with 5 bases in between. The CDR3 is 14 amino acids. CDR3 in DNA: TGCAGCGTTGAAGATTGGCCTGGGGCCAACGTCCTGACTTTC. This gives the protein CSVEDWPGANVLTF. The variable domain in full, completed from reference TRBV29-1 and TRBJ2-6, reads SAVISQKPSRDICQRGTSLTIQCQVDSQVTMMFWYRQQPGQSLTLIATANQGSEATYESGFVIDKFPISRPNLTFSTLTVSNMSPEDSSIYLCSVEDWPGANVLTFGAGSRLTVL.

The DNA of the CDR3 is TGTGCCACCAGTGATGAGGGACTAGCGGATTACAATGAGCAGTTCTTC. Translating it yields CATSDEGLADYNEQFF. The chain combines TRBV24-1 with TRBJ2-1, with 11 bases that match TRBD2. The germline V gene has CDR1 KGHDR and CDR2 SFDVKD. The CDR3 is 16 residues long. V was clipped by 3 bases and J by 4 bases; unmatched bases: 4.

V is TRBV12-3 or TRBV12-4 and J is TRBJ1-1, with D maybe TRBD1 (6 bases). This CDR3 region has 13 residues. V lost 3 bases to trimming and J lost 8 bases, with 13 bases between them. The chain's CDR3 is CASSLGALGEAFF. The CDR3 DNA follows: TGTGCCAGCAGTTTGGGGGCCCTGGGGGAAGCTTTCTTT.

The rearrangement links TRBV5-1 to TRBJ2-7, with TRBD2 matching over 7 bases. Germline assignment: CDR1 SGHRS and CDR2 YFSETQ. Germline trimming cut 1 base from V and 2 bases from J; bases unmatched to any gene: 12. CDR3 length: 17 amino acids. CDR3 in DNA: TGCGCCAGCAGCTTGAGCGCTTCAGCGGGGATACCCTACGAGCAGTACTTC. Translation: CASSLSASAGIPYEQYF.

CDR3 amino acids: CASSSARGYVTGYTF. CDR3 bases: TGTGCCAGCAGTTCTGCCAGGGGATATGTCACAGGCTACACCTTC. The chain links TRBV28 to TRBJ1-2; TRBD1 is a possible D gene (6 bases). Trimming cost V 4 bases and J 8 bases, with 20 bases left between them. The CDR3 has 15 amino acids. Germline values: CDR1 MDHEN, CDR2 SYDVKM.

As DNA, the CDR3 is TGCTCAACCCCCGGGACCCGCTACAATGAGCAGTTCTTC. Translating gives CSTPGTRYNEQFF. The V gene is TRBV20-1, the J gene TRBJ2-1; either TRBD1 or TRBD2 may supply D (5 bases each). Germline V gene lookup returns CDR1 DFQATT and CDR2 SNEGSKA (reference sequence). This CDR3 region has 13 residues.